This T cell receptor beta chain was recovered during a study of post-analysis software for immune sequencing data (dated by TCRdb to between 2015 and 2016). With regard to the full study: Relapsing-remitting, secondary progressive and progressive-relapsing multiple sclerosis were recorded as disease courses, and subtype annotation was lacking for some patients. A subset of samples was prepared in parallel using single-end sample barcoding, then pooled and co-amplified after Illumina adapter ligation. The patient repertoires were compared against around 11 previously published healthy control repertoires obtained from donors aged about 6 to 25 years.

The method was PCR. The sequencer was an Illumina HiSeq 2500. To reduce PCR and sequencing biases, unique molecular identifiers were incorporated into the TCR beta cDNA libraries. Per 1 to 10 million input T cells, some 500,000 cDNA molecules were obtained, such that each molecule approximated one T cell. The patient libraries were prepared and sequenced using the same protocol as the earlier healthy control dataset. Within a given batch, samples were prepared together, multiplexed and sequenced on the same HiSeq lane. Concerning the study's data processing: Raw barcoded reads were processed with MIGEC, and single-read molecular identifier groups were discarded before consensus assembly and CDR3 extraction. VDJtools was used for post-analysis of the clonotype tables, and diversity was normalized by down-sampling every dataset to the size of the smallest sample. Repertoire overlap clustering matched CDR3 amino acid but not nucleotide sequences to correct batch-related cross-sample contamination. Through fastp at Q25 and MiXCR, TCRdb rebuilt clones from the public reads, retaining in-frame beta chains. Rows are unified per CDR3 protein, each entry keeping the most common DNA and genes. These V and J calls are TCRdb output, not the study's own analysis. The sample yields roughly 430,000 distinct CDR3 sequences; less than 40% were counted once. The ten top clones hold about 8% of the sample.

To demonstrate the VDJtools post-analysis software, TCR beta repertoires were profiled from the peripheral blood of about 13 young patients with multiple sclerosis. The multiple sclerosis patients were children and adolescents between roughly 6 and 16 years of age. This clonotype appeared a few times. Which antigen it targets is not known. Base quality data are lacking; no much larger clone is found one base away. What the authors observed across the whole study: Strong co-clustering of samples prepared in the same batch was shown by direct clustering with F measure, prompting a batch-effect correction. The multiple sclerosis patient group was slightly younger than the control group. Compared with controls, multiple sclerosis patients had significantly lower normalized Chao1 diversity, a finding suggesting substantial peripheral T-cell clonal expansion. About five TRBV segments, including TRBV5-6, TRBV5-1 and TRBV20-1, were significantly more frequent in patients than controls.

A distance of 7 bases separates the germline ends of V and J, which lose 2 bases and 8 bases respectively. Its CDR3 holds 12 amino acids, cysteine through phenylalanine. Solely the CDR3 DNA is kept, with 36 bases framed from the first base. CDR1 and CDR2, looked up from the germline V gene, are MDHEN and SYDVKM. This sequence uses TRBV28 and TRBJ1-5; the D segment cannot be called with confidence. The source material was blood. The receptor was derived from a girl aged 2 to 10 with multiple sclerosis. The nucleotide sequence reads TGTGCCAGCAGTTTAGACCTGGAGCCCCAGCATTTT. Protein translation: CASSLDLEPQHF.